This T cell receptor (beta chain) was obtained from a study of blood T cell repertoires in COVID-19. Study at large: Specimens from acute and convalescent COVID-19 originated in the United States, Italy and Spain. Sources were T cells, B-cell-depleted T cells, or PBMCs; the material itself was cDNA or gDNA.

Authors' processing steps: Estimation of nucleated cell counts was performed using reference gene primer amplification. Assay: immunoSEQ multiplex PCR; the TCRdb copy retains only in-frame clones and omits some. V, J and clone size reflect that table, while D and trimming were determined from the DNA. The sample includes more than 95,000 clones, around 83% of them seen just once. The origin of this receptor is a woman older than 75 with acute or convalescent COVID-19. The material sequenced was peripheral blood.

CDR3 protein: CASSPDGDYGYTF. The CDR3 DNA reads as TGTGCCAGCTCACCCGACGGAGACTATGGCTACACCTTC. The chain employs TRBV18 and TRBJ1-2; no firm D call. Per the germline V gene, CDR1 is KGHSH and CDR2 is LQKENI. CDR3 size: 13 residues. V shed 3 bases and J shed 3 bases, with 8 bases lying between them.